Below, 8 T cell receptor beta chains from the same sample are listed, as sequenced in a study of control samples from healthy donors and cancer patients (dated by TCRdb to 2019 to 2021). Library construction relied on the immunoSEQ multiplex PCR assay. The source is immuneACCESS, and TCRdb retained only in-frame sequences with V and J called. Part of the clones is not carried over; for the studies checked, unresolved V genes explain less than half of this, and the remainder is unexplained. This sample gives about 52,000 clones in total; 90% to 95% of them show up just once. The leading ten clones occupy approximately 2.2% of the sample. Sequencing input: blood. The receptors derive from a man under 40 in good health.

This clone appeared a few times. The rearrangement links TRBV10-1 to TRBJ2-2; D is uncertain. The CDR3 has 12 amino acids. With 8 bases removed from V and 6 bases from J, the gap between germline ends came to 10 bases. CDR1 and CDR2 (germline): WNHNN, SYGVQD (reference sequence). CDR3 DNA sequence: TGCGCCAGCCGATGGGGTCCCGGGGAGCTGTTTTTT. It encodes CASRWGPGELFF.

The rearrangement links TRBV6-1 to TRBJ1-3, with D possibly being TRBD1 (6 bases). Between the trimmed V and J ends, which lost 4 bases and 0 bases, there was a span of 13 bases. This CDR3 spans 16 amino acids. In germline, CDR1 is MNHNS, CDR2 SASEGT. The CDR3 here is CASSGGQAYSGNTIYF. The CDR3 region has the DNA TGTGCCAGCAGTGGGGGACAAGCCTACTCTGGAAACACCATATATTTT.

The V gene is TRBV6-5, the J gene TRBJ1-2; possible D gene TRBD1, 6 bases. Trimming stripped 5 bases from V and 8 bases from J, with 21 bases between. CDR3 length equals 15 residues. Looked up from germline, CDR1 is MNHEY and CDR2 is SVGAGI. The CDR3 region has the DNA TGTGCCAGCAGTATTCCGGGACAAGCACTCCGGGGCTACACCTTC. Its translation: CASSIPGQALRGYTF.

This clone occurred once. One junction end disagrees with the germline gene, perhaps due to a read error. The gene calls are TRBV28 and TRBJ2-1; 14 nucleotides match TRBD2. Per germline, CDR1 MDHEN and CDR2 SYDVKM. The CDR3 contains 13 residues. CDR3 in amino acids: CASSSGTSGSLIF. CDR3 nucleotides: TGTGCCAGCAGTTCGGGGACTAGCGGGAGTTTGATCTTC. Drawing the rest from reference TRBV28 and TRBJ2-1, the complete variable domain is DVKVTQSSRYLVKRTGEKVFLECVQDMDHENMFWYRQDPGLGLRLIYFSYDVKMKEKGDIPEGYSVSREKKERFSLILESASTNQTSMYLCASSSGTSGSLIFGPGTRLTVL.

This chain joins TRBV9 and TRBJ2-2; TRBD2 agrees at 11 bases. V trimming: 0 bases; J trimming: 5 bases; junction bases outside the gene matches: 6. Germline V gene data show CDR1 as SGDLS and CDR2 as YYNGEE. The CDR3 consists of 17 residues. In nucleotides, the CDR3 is TGTGCCAGCAGCGTAGAGTTAGCGGGAGGGCCTACCGGGGAGCTGTTTTTT. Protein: CASSVELAGGPTGELFF.

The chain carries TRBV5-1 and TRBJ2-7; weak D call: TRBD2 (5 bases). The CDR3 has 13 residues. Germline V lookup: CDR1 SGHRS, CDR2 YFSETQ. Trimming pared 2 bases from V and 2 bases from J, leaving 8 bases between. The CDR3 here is CASSLAEPYEQYF. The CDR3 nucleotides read TGCGCCAGCAGCTTAGCGGAACCCTACGAGCAGTACTTC.

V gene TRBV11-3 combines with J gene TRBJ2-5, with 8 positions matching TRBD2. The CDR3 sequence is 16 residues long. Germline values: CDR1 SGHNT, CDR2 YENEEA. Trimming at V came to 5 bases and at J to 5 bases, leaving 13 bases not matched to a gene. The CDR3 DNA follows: TGTGCCAGCAGCCCCGGACTAGCCGAGAGGGGGGAGACCCAGTACTTC. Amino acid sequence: CASSPGLAERGETQYF.

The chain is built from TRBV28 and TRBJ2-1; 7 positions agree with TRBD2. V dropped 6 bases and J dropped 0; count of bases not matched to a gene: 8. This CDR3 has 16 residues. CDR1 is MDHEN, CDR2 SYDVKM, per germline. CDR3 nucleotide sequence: TGTGCCAGCAGCCGGATCGGGAGGACCTCCTACAATGAGCAGTTCTTC. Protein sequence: CASSRIGRTSYNEQFF.